This passage covers 24 T cell receptor beta chains from one sample sequenced in a study of cytomegalovirus exposure and HLA in healthy donors. The PCR was carried out with 60 Vbeta primers and 13 Jbeta primers. Using immunoSEQ multiplex PCR, the repertoire was profiled, and TCRdb retains in-frame clones only, with some absent. The sample lists over 200,000 clones, more than 60% occurring once. Sequences were obtained from PBMCs. Receptor source: a woman aged 55-69 years in good health and CMV-seropositive.

This sequence joins TRBV4-1 and TRBJ1-2, with 10 bases matching TRBD1. The CDR3 contains 16 residues. The V segment lost 1 base and the J segment 4 bases; nucleotides outside the gene matches: 6. Looked up from germline, CDR1 is MGHRA and CDR2 is YSYEKL. As DNA, the CDR3 is TGCGCCAGCAGCCAAGTACCGGGACAGGGGCCCTATGGCTACACCTTC. Its translation is CASSQVPGQGPYGYTF.

This chain links TRBV19 with TRBJ1-5; 9 nucleotides agree with TRBD1. CDR3 length: 15 amino acids. The V segment lost 2 bases and the J segment 7 bases; nucleotides outside the gene matches: 6. Germline CDR1 LNHDA, CDR2 SQIVND (reference sequence). The CDR3: CASSITGTGSQPQHF. The CDR3 DNA sequence: TGTGCCAGTAGTATAACAGGGACAGGGAGCCAGCCCCAGCATTTT.

The rearrangement links TRBV2 to TRBJ2-5; TRBD1 matches 7 bases. The junction had 2 bases not matched to a gene; V was cut back by 5 bases and J by 2 bases. This CDR3 contains 13 residues. Germline V gene data show CDR1 as SNHLY and CDR2 as FYNNEI. The CDR3 nucleotides are TGTGCCAGCAGTCGGGACAGACAAGAGACCCAGTACTTC. It yields the protein CASSRDRQETQYF.

V gene TRBV9 combines with J gene TRBJ1-2; possible D gene TRBD1, 5 bases. V lost 3 bases and J lost 4, with 16 bases in between. Germline V gene sequence: CDR1 SGDLS, CDR2 YYNGEE. The CDR3 is made up of 15 amino acids. Here the CDR3 reads CASSETQGRPYGYTF. CDR3 DNA sequence: TGTGCCAGCAGCGAGACCCAGGGCAGGCCCTATGGCTACACCTTC.

The chain couples TRBV5-6 to TRBJ2-3; 7 bases map to TRBD2. V shed 1 base, J shed 0 bases, and the junction held 5 bases outside the gene matches. Germline lookup yields CDR1 SGHDT and CDR2 YYEEEE. The CDR3 loop spans 16 amino acids. The CDR3 region is CASSLFPGLSTDTQYF. The DNA for the CDR3 is TGTGCCAGCAGCTTGTTTCCGGGACTAAGCACAGATACGCAGTATTTT.

The chain links TRBV28 to TRBJ1-3; no clear D. CDR1 and CDR2 (germline): MDHEN, SYDVKM. Trimming pared 3 bases from V and 11 bases from J, leaving 8 bases between. There are 11 residues in the CDR3. The CDR3 is CASSFRTSIYF. DNA for the CDR3: TGTGCCAGCAGTTTCCGGACTTCCATATATTTT. Variable domain in full (rest from reference TRBV28 and TRBJ1-3): DVKVTQSSRYLVKRTGEKVFLECVQDMDHENMFWYRQDPGLGLRLIYFSYDVKMKEKGDIPEGYSVSREKKERFSLILESASTNQTSMYLCASSFRTSIYFGEGSWLTVV.

CDR3 region: CAFDGSYGYTF. The CDR3 coding sequence is TGTGCTTTCGACGGGAGCTATGGCTACACCTTC. This chain links TRBV7-9 with TRBJ1-2; no clear D gene. CDR1 SEHNR and CDR2 FQNEAQ come from the germline V gene (reference sequence). There are 11 residues in the CDR3.

V is TRBV6-5 and J is TRBJ1-1; D possibly corresponds to TRBD1 (6 bases). There are 12 residues in the CDR3. V gave up 11 bases and J gave up 0 bases, with 10 bases separating them. CDR1 and CDR2 from the germline V gene are MNHEY and SVGAGI. The CDR3 region is CALQGMNTEAFF. The CDR3 DNA sequence: TGTGCCTTACAGGGAATGAACACTGAAGCTTTCTTT.

The gene calls are TRBV5-1 and TRBJ2-5; D is unclear. CDR3 size: 15 residues. The germline V gene has CDR1 SGHRS and CDR2 YFSETQ. Trimming removed 0 bases from V and 3 bases from J, with 12 bases in between. The CDR3 region has the DNA TGCGCCAGCAGCTTGGGTCCTAGACGGGAAGAGACCCAGTACTTC. Amino acids: CASSLGPRREETQYF.

V usage is TRBV27 and J usage is TRBJ1-2; 7 bases agree with TRBD1. This CDR3 has 14 amino acids. V dropped 0 bases and J dropped 4; count of bases not matched to a gene: 2. Germline V gene sequence: CDR1 MNHEY, CDR2 SMNVEV (reference sequence). CDR3 nucleotides: TGTGCCAGCAGTTTATCCGGACAGGTCTATGGCTACACCTTC. Residues: CASSLSGQVYGYTF.

This clone was seen once. The rearrangement uses TRBV10-3 and TRBJ2-7, with D unclear. V shed 3 bases and J shed 3 bases, with 6 bases lying between them. This CDR3 has 12 amino acids. Looked up from germline, CDR1 is ENHRY and CDR2 is SYGVKD. The DNA for the CDR3 is TGTGCCATCAGTGAAAACTTCTACGAGCAGTACTTC. Amino acids: CAISENFYEQYF.

The chain recombines TRBV10-1 with TRBJ2-1; 7 bases line up with TRBD1. CDR3 size: 13 residues. CDR1 and CDR2 (germline): WNHNN, SYGVQD (reference sequence). The trim removed 7 bases at V and 9 bases at J, leaving 9 bases unmatched. The CDR3 sequence: CASKGQTAREQFF. In DNA, the CDR3 is TGCGCCAGCAAGGGACAGACAGCTCGTGAGCAGTTCTTC.

In its sample, this clone was seen once. CDR3 nucleotide sequence: TGTGCCAGCAGCATAGGACAGGGGATGATGAACACTGAAGCTTTCTTT. Its translation is CASSIGQGMMNTEAFF. The rearrangement joins TRBV5-4 to TRBJ1-1, with TRBD1 matching over 9 bases. This CDR3 has 16 amino acids. The J segment lost 0 bases and the V segment lost 4 bases, leaving 7 bases of the junction unmatched. Germline V CDR1 and CDR2: SGHNT, YYREEE (reference sequence).

The chain couples TRBV19 to TRBJ2-7, with 7 bases that match TRBD1. Unmatched junction bases numbered 7, after V lost 6 bases and J lost 2 bases. This CDR3 comprises 14 residues. CDR1 and CDR2 (germline): LNHDA, SQIVND (reference sequence). Here the CDR3 reads CASRTGTATYEQYF. Written as DNA, the CDR3 is TGTGCCAGTAGGACCGGGACAGCCACCTACGAGCAGTACTTC.

This clone was counted a single time. The chain combines TRBV19 with TRBJ1-5; D is uncertain. The ends were cut back, 6 bases at V and 0 bases at J, with 12 bases in the middle. This CDR3 comprises 15 residues. Germline V gene lookup returns CDR1 LNHDA and CDR2 SQIVND (reference sequence). The DNA of the CDR3 is TGTGCCAGTAGCCCAGGACTGTTTAGCAATCAGCCCCAGCATTTT. This encodes CASSPGLFSNQPQHF.

The chain combines TRBV30 with TRBJ1-1; possible D gene TRBD1, 6 bases. Trimming shortened V by 4 bases and J by 2 bases, and 11 bases separated the two germline ends. CDR1 is GTSNPN, CDR2 SVGIG, per germline (reference sequence). This CDR3 is 13 amino acids long. The chain's CDR3 is CAWTTGVNTEAFF. The DNA for the CDR3 is TGTGCCTGGACGACAGGTGTCAACACTGAAGCTTTCTTT.

V gene TRBV18 combines with J gene TRBJ1-2, with D possibly TRBD1 on 5 matching bases. Trimming shortened V by 6 bases and J by 2 bases, and 16 bases separated the two germline ends. The CDR3 loop spans 15 amino acids. CDR1 is KGHSH, CDR2 LQKENI, per germline. The CDR3 DNA is TGTGCCAGCTCGCCTCGCGGGACGGACAACTATGGCTACACCTTC. Translation: CASSPRGTDNYGYTF.

The chain carries TRBV6-5 and TRBJ1-1; 7 bases fit TRBD1. From germline, CDR1 is MNHEY and CDR2 SVGAGI. This CDR3 region has 13 residues. The junction had 5 bases not matched to a gene; V was cut back by 5 bases and J by 5 bases. CDR3 coding DNA: TGTGCCAGCAGTAGACAGGGTTGGACTGAAGCTTTCTTT. Translated, it gives CASSRQGWTEAFF.

The rearrangement uses TRBV30 and TRBJ1-3; perhaps TRBD1 as D (5 bases). Trimming removed 3 bases at V and 3 bases at J, with 12 bases between. From germline, CDR1 is GTSNPN and CDR2 SVGIG (reference sequence). CDR3 length: 14 residues. The CDR3 nucleotides read TGTGCCTGGAGAAGGGCAGGGTATGGAAACACCATATATTTT. This encodes CAWRRAGYGNTIYF.

This chain links TRBV2 with TRBJ1-5; D might be TRBD1 (5 bases). Germline V gene sequence: CDR1 SNHLY, CDR2 FYNNEI. The CDR3 loop spans 13 amino acids. Trimming cost V 8 bases and J 7 bases, with 15 bases left between them. The CDR3 spells CASSGGGTQPQHF. The CDR3, as DNA: TGTGCCAGCTCTGGGGGGGGTACCCAGCCCCAGCATTTT.

In this sample, this clone turned up a few times. The chain links TRBV7-9 to TRBJ1-1; 7 bases line up with TRBD1. CDR1 and CDR2 from the germline V gene are SEHNR and FQNEAQ (reference sequence). This CDR3 comprises 14 residues. V shed 6 bases, J shed 8 bases, and the junction held 12 bases outside the gene matches. CDR3 sequence reads: CASSSTTTGREAFF. DNA for the CDR3: TGTGCCAGCAGTTCTACGACGACAGGGCGAGAAGCTTTCTTT.

This clone was picked up a small number of times. This chain connects TRBV5-1 to TRBJ2-6, with D tentatively TRBD1 (5 bases). This CDR3 contains 16 residues. CDR1 is SGHRS and CDR2 is YFSETQ in the germline V gene. The V and J ends lost 4 bases and 4 bases respectively, with 15 bases between them. Written as DNA, the CDR3 is TGCGCCAGCAGCATCATAGGGGCGACCGGGGCCAACGTCCTGACTTTC. This gives the protein CASSIIGATGANVLTF. The variable domain in full, completed from reference TRBV5-1 and TRBJ2-6, reads KAGVTQTPRYLIKTRGQQVTLSCSPISGHRSVSWYQQTPGQGLQFLFEYFSETQRNKGNFPGRFSGRQFSNSRSEMNVSTLELGDSALYLCASSIIGATGANVLTFGAGSRLTVL.

The chain uses TRBV7-8 and TRBJ1-1; 7 positions match TRBD1. There are 14 residues in the CDR3. CDR1 and CDR2 (germline): SGHVS, FQNEAQ. The trim removed 1 base at V and 1 base at J, leaving 0 bases unmatched. Here the CDR3 DNA reads TGTGCCAGCAGCTTAGACAGGGGGAACACTGAAGCTTTCTTT. Amino acid sequence: CASSLDRGNTEAFF.

The rearrangement links TRBV19 to TRBJ2-6; D call uncertain. The germline V gene has CDR1 LNHDA and CDR2 SQIVND (reference sequence). The V and J ends lost 10 bases and 1 base respectively, with 17 bases between them. The CDR3 covers 16 residues. CDR3 region: CATHRSTVSGANVLTF. CDR3 bases: TGTGCCACTCACCGGTCCACAGTATCTGGGGCCAACGTCCTGACTTTC.